The 18 T cell receptor beta chains reported below all come from one sample, sequenced in a study of shared clonotypes between healthy human individuals. Profiled with immunoSEQ multiplex PCR; TCRdb holds only in-frame clones, not every one. Counted here are more than 1 million clones, approximately 80% occurring once; the ten biggest clones make up about 0.52%. Sequencing was performed on memory CD4+ T cells from PBMCs. Documented subset: CD45RA-negative fraction. These receptors came from a man between 18 and 35 years old in good health. Some clones in this sample may be carry-over from other donors' samples.

The chain couples TRBV2 to TRBJ2-7, with D perhaps TRBD1 (7 bases). CDR1 and CDR2 (germline): SNHLY, FYNNEI. The CDR3 is 14 amino acids. V was cut by 8 bases and J by 2 bases, with 16 bases left in between. CDR3 amino acids: CASLRQGGTYEQYF. CDR3 coding DNA: TGTGCCAGCCTCAGGCAGGGGGGAACCTACGAGCAGTACTTC.

The rearrangement links TRBV9 to TRBJ1-3, with 7 bases fitting TRBD1. In germline, CDR1 is SGDLS, CDR2 YYNGEE. With V trimmed by 2 bases and J by 4 bases, 3 bases remained unmatched. There are 14 residues in the CDR3. The CDR3 region has the DNA TGTGCCAGCAGCGTGGGACAGCTGGGAAACACCATATATTTT. Its protein product is CASSVGQLGNTIYF.

The chain joins TRBV7-3 to TRBJ2-5; the match to TRBD2 covers 12 bases. Trimming took 0 bases from V and 3 from J; bases not matched to a gene: 2. The CDR3 contains 16 residues. Germline-derived CDR1 and CDR2 are SGHTA and FQGTGA. The CDR3 DNA sequence: TGTGCCAGCAGCTTAACCCGGACTAGCGGGAAAGAGACCCAGTACTTC. The encoded protein is CASSLTRTSGKETQYF. The full variable domain, with the rest looked up from reference TRBV7-3 and TRBJ2-5, is GAGVSQTPSNKVTEKGKYVELRCDPISGHTALYWYRQSLGQGPEFLIYFQGTGAADDSGLPNDRFFAVRPEGSVSTLKIQRTERGDSAVYLCASSLTRTSGKETQYFGPGTRLLVL.

The chain carries TRBV28 and TRBJ2-3, with D perhaps matching TRBD1 or TRBD2 (5 bases each). Germline V lookup: CDR1 MDHEN, CDR2 SYDVKM. There are 17 residues in the CDR3. The V and J ends lost 7 bases and 1 base respectively, with 21 bases between them. The CDR3 sequence is CASIPLGAPGRTDTQYF. The CDR3 bases are TGTGCCAGCATTCCCCTCGGGGCCCCGGGACGCACAGATACGCAGTATTTT. Using reference TRBV28 and TRBJ2-3 for the parts outside the CDR3, the full variable domain is DVKVTQSSRYLVKRTGEKVFLECVQDMDHENMFWYRQDPGLGLRLIYFSYDVKMKEKGDIPEGYSVSREKKERFSLILESASTNQTSMYLCASIPLGAPGRTDTQYFGPGTRLTVL.

This chain's CDR3 is CASKGQETDTQYF. DNA for the CDR3: TGTGCCAGCAAAGGACAGGAAACAGATACGCAGTATTTT. The genes are TRBV2 and TRBJ2-3, with 7 bases aligning to TRBD1. From germline, CDR1 is SNHLY and CDR2 FYNNEI. Trimming at V came to 7 bases and at J to 3 bases, leaving 4 bases not matched to a gene. This CDR3 has 13 amino acids.

This clone was recorded a few times. V and J are TRBV10-3 and TRBJ1-3; 9 bases match TRBD1. The CDR3 spans 16 residues. Looked up from germline, CDR1 is ENHRY and CDR2 is SYGVKD. The ends lost 6 bases at V and 1 base at J; junction bases unmatched: 7. CDR3 protein: CAIRPGQGTSGNTIYF. The DNA of the CDR3 is TGTGCCATCAGGCCGGGACAGGGAACTTCTGGAAACACCATATATTTT.

The CDR3 reads CASGDSWDRNTEAFF. CDR3 coding DNA: TGTGCTAGTGGTGATAGCTGGGATAGGAACACTGAAGCTTTCTTT. V and J are TRBV12-5 and TRBJ1-1; D remains ambiguous. The germline V gene encodes CDR1 LGHNT and CDR2 FRNRAP. V lost 5 bases and J lost 1, with 14 bases in between. The CDR3 contains 15 residues.

The V call is TRBV7-8, the J call TRBJ2-7; D unresolved. CDR1 is SGHVS, CDR2 FQNEAQ, per germline. V lost 1 base and J 2 bases, leaving 9 bases between the germline ends. CDR3 length: 14 amino acids. CDR3 amino acids: CASSLGAEPYEQYF. CDR3 nucleotide sequence: TGTGCCAGCAGCTTAGGGGCAGAACCCTACGAGCAGTACTTC.

CDR3 DNA sequence: TGTGCCAGCAGGGACGACAGGGGTAGATACGAGCAGTACTTC. Translated: CASRDDRGRYEQYF. V is TRBV6-1 and J is TRBJ2-7; TRBD1 matches 8 bases. J lost 4 bases, V lost 6 bases, and 8 bases had no gene match. This CDR3 contains 14 residues. Germline CDR1 MNHNS, CDR2 SASEGT.

The J gene is TRBJ2-7, the V gene TRBV5-1; TRBD2 matches 10 bases. Germline V gene lookup returns CDR1 SGHRS and CDR2 YFSETQ. V was clipped by 1 base and J by 4 bases; unmatched bases: 5. The CDR3 spans 15 residues. In DNA form, the CDR3 reads TGCGCCAGCAGCTTGCGAGCGGGAGGGAATTACGAGCAGTACTTC. This encodes CASSLRAGGNYEQYF.

The genes are TRBV30 and TRBJ2-5; D is undetermined. The J call is uncertain, as TRBJ2-7 better fits the DNA end. Germline assignment: CDR1 GTSNPN and CDR2 SVGIG (reference sequence). The CDR3 covers 13 residues. As DNA, the CDR3 is TGTGCCTGGAGCGCCCAGGTGCGTTACGAGCAGTACTTC. The encoded protein is CAWSAQVRYEQYF.

The J gene is TRBJ2-4, the V gene TRBV7-9, with TRBD2 matching over 10 bases. CDR3 size: 16 residues. Per the germline V gene, CDR1 is SEHNR and CDR2 is FQNEAQ (reference sequence). V lost 5 bases, J lost 4 bases, and 8 bases stayed unmatched. The CDR3 DNA sequence: TGTGCCAGCAGCCCAGATAGGACTAGCGGTAAAAACATTCAGTACTTC. Its protein product is CASSPDRTSGKNIQYF.

The chain carries TRBV7-2 and TRBJ2-7; 11 nucleotides line up with TRBD1. The V gene's germline CDR1 is SGHTA and CDR2 FQGNSA. The trim removed 4 bases at V and 4 bases at J, leaving 6 bases unmatched. The CDR3 spans 15 residues. CDR3 in amino acids: CASSYRTGGEYEQYF. CDR3 bases: TGTGCCAGCAGCTACCGGACAGGGGGCGAGTACGAGCAGTACTTC.

This chain links TRBV28 with TRBJ2-7; 10 bases line up with TRBD2. Germline lookup yields CDR1 MDHEN and CDR2 SYDVKM. The CDR3 covers 13 residues. The V segment lost 10 bases and the J segment 5 bases; nucleotides outside the gene matches: 8. CDR3 nucleotide sequence: TGTGCCATCCAACCCAGCGGGAGGGACGAGCAGTACTTC. As protein: CAIQPSGRDEQYF. The variable domain in full, completed from reference TRBV28 and TRBJ2-7, reads DVKVTQSSRYLVKRTGEKVFLECVQDMDHENMFWYRQDPGLGLRLIYFSYDVKMKEKGDIPEGYSVSREKKERFSLILESASTNQTSMYLCAIQPSGRDEQYFGPGTRLTVT.

This rearrangement joins TRBV28 to TRBJ2-3; the match to TRBD2 covers 10 bases. CDR1 and CDR2 (germline): MDHEN, SYDVKM. CDR3 length: 14 residues. CDR3 protein: CAESGRAGTDTQYF. CDR3 coding DNA: TGTGCTGAGAGCGGGAGGGCCGGTACAGATACGCAGTATTTT. The full variable domain, in which reference TRBV28 and TRBJ2-3 provide the parts outside the CDR3, is DVKVTQSSRYLVKRTGEKVFLECVQDMDHENMFWYRQDPGLGLRLIYFSYDVKMKEKGDIPEGYSVSREKKERFSLILESASTNQTSMYLCAESGRAGTDTQYFGPGTRLTVL.

The CDR3 protein is CASSFTTALNTEAFF. The CDR3 DNA follows: TGCGCCAGCAGCTTTACAACCGCCCTGAACACTGAAGCTTTCTTT. This chain links TRBV5-1 with TRBJ1-1; D uncertain. The V end lost 2 bases, the J end lost 0 bases, and 11 bases lay between the germline ends. The CDR3 totals 15 residues. The germline V gene has CDR1 SGHRS and CDR2 YFSETQ.

V gene TRBV11-1 combines with J gene TRBJ2-5; TRBD1 agrees at 9 bases. Germline-derived CDR1 and CDR2 are SGHAT and FQDESV (reference sequence). The CDR3 sequence is 15 residues long. The junction had 6 bases not matched to a gene; V was cut back by 6 bases and J by 1 base. CDR3 sequence: CASSYLTGGQETQYF. CDR3 bases: TGTGCCAGCAGTTACCTGACAGGGGGCCAAGAGACCCAGTACTTC.

This sequence joins TRBV27 and TRBJ2-1; 12 bases are shared with TRBD2. With V trimmed by 8 bases and J by 8 bases, 13 bases remained unmatched. Germline V gives CDR1 MNHEY, CDR2 SMNVEV (reference sequence). The CDR3 totals 16 residues. CDR3 residues: CASRKLAGGLWDEQFF. In DNA, the CDR3 is TGTGCCAGCCGCAAACTAGCGGGAGGCTTATGGGATGAGCAGTTCTTC.